The 3 T cell receptor beta chains listed next were all sequenced from one sample in a study of technical replicates of blood from a few donors. Sequencing was performed with immunoSEQ multiplex PCR; in TCRdb, only in-frame clones are kept and a portion is missing. The profile shows more than 65,000 clones, 80% to 90% of them singletons. Sequencing was carried out using PBMCs. These receptors were obtained from a human donor in good health. Some clones in this sample may be carry-over from other donors' samples.

The J gene is TRBJ1-1, the V gene TRBV19, with a possible D match to TRBD1 (5 bases). Trimming took off 3 bases at V and 11 bases at J, with 10 bases between the two ends. Germline CDR1 is LNHDA and CDR2 is SQIVND (reference sequence). The CDR3 loop spans 11 amino acids. The CDR3 sequence is CASSISGSAFF. The CDR3 DNA reads TGTGCCAGTAGTATTTCAGGGTCGGCTTTCTTT.

This chain uses TRBV7-9 with TRBJ2-6, with 7 bases aligning to TRBD1. The CDR3 extends over 18 amino acids. Germline loops: CDR1 SEHNR, CDR2 FQNEAQ (reference sequence). J was trimmed by 4 bases and V by 1 base; bases with no gene match: 10. The CDR3 nucleotides read TGTGCCAGCAGCTTAGGACAGGGAACAGTGAGCGGGGCCAACGTCCTGACTTTC. It specifies CASSLGQGTVSGANVLTF. Looking up the rest from reference TRBV7-9 and TRBJ2-6 gives the full variable domain: DTGVSQNPRHKITKRGQNVTFRCDPISEHNRLYWYRQTLGQGPEFLTYFQNEAQLEKSRLLSDRFSAERPKGSFSTLEIQRTEQGDSAMYLCASSLGQGTVSGANVLTFGAGSRLTVL.

The CDR3 protein is CASSSGMNGGYTF. The CDR3 DNA follows: TGTGCCAGCTCATCCGGGATGAATGGTGGCTACACCTTC. V usage is TRBV18 and J usage is TRBJ1-2; no clear D. V lost 5 bases, J lost 7 bases, and 14 bases lay in between. The CDR3 length is 13 residues. The germline CDR1 and CDR2 sequences are KGHSH and LQKENI.